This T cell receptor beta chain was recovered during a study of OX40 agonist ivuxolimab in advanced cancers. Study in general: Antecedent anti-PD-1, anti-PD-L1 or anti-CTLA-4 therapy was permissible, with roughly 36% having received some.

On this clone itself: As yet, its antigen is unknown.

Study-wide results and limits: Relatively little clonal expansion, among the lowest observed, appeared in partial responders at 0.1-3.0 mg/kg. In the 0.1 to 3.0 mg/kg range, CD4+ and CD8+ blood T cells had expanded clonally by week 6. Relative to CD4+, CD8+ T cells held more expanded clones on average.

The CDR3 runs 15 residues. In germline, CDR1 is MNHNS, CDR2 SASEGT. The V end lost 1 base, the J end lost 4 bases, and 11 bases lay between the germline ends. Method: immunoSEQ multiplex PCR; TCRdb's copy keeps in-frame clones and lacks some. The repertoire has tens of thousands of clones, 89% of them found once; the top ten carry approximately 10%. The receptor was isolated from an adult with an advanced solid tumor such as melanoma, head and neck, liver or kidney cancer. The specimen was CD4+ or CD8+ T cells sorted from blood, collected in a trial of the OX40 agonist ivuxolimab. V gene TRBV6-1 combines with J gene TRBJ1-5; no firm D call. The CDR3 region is CASSEGAAYNQPQHF. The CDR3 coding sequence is TGTGCCAGCAGTGAAGGGGCAGCTTATAATCAGCCCCAGCATTTT.